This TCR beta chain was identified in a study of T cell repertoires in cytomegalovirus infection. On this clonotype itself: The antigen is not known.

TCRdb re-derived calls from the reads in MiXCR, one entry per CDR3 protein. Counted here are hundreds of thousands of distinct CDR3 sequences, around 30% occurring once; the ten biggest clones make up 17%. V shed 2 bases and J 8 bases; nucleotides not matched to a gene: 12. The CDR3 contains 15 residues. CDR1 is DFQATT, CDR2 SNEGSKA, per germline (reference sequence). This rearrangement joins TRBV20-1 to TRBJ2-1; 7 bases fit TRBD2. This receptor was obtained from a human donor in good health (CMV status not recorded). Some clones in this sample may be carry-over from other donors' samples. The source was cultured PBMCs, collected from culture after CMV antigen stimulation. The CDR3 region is CSARFPVRAGDEQFF. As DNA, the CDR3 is TGCAGTGCTAGATTTCCCGTCCGGGCGGGGGATGAGCAGTTCTTC.